Listed below are T cell receptor beta chains from one sample, sequenced in a study of T cell responses to AZD1222 COVID-19 vaccine. Generated by immunoSEQ multiplex PCR, the TCRdb table keeps only in-frame clones and is missing some. This repertoire shows around 99,000 clones, more than 90% found once; its top ten account for roughly 13%. The material sequenced was peripheral blood, taken on day 0 of AZD1222 vaccination. Receptors originate from an adult in good health. The conserved cysteine and the conserved F or W are not part of the CDR3 here.

>TRBV6-5|TRBJ1-6
ASTGGGYNSPLH
>TRBV23-1|TRBJ2-2
ASTPVRYRGQNGELF
>TRBV5-8|TRBJ1-1
ASSPNGAMNTEAF
>TRBV29-1|TRBJ2-5
SVEVGPSTKTQY
>TRBV28|TRBJ1-2
ASSYSPSNYGYT
>TRBV12-3/TRBV12-4|TRBJ2-1
ASSLNHRHEQF
>TRBV4-2|TRBJ1-5
ASSQGGIGQPQH
>TRBV7-9|TRBJ2-1
ASSLLAGDYRSSYNEQF
>TRBV27|TRBJ2-1
ASSPSSGGPYNEQF
>TRBV2|TRBJ1-3
ASTDGGGRGNTIY